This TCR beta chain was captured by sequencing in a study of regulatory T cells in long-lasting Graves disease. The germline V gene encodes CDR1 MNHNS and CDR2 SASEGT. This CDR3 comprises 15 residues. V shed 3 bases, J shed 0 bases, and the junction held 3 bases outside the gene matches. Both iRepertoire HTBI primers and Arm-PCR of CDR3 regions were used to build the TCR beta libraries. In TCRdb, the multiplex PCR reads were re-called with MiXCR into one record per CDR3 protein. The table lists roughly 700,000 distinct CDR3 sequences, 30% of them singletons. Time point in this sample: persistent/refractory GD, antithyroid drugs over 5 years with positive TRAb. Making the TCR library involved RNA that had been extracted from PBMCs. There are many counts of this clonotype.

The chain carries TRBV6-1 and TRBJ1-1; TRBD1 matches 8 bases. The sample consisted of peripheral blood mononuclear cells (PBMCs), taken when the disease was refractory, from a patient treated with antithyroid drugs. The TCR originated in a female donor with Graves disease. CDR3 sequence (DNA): TGTGCCAGCAGTGAGGGGACAGGCATGAACACTGAAGCTTTCTTT. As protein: CASSEGTGMNTEAFF.